The 20 T cell receptor beta chains reported below all come from one sample, sequenced in a study of siplizumab effects on memory and regulatory T cells. Repertoires were generated with immunoSEQ multiplex PCR, while TCRdb's copy carries only in-frame clones and drops some. The sample has 85,000 to 120,000 clones; 90% to 95% are singletons. Sequencing used CD4+ T cells sorted from blood. The receptors were sampled from a human donor in good health.

The V and J genes are TRBV5-4 and TRBJ1-2, with TRBD1 as a possible D gene (6 bases). Trimming took off 2 bases at V and 7 bases at J, with 12 bases between the two ends. Germline lookup yields CDR1 SGHNT and CDR2 YYREEE (reference sequence). This CDR3 has 13 amino acids. DNA of the CDR3: TGTGCCAGCAGCTTACGACAGGCCAGTGGCTACACCTTC. It codes for CASSLRQASGYTF.

The chain is built from TRBV4-1 and TRBJ2-5; TRBD2 might be the D (6 bases). The V end was cut by 0 bases, the J end by 5 bases, with 13 bases between. The CDR3 contains 15 residues. From germline, CDR1 is MGHRA and CDR2 YSYEKL. This CDR3 reads CASSQDGGVPETQYF. In DNA form, the CDR3 reads TGCGCCAGCAGCCAAGACGGAGGGGTCCCCGAGACCCAGTACTTC.

This clone came up once. The chain employs TRBV6-6 and TRBJ2-7; D may match TRBD1 or TRBD2 (5 bases each). Trimming shortened V by 5 bases and J by 4 bases, and 15 bases separated the two germline ends. Looked up from germline, CDR1 is MNHNY and CDR2 is SVGAGI (reference sequence). The CDR3 spans 14 residues. CDR3 loop: CASSIPGTEYEQYF. The CDR3 bases are TGTGCCAGCAGTATCCCAGGGACGGAGTACGAGCAGTACTTC.

This rearrangement joins TRBV19 to TRBJ1-1; possible D gene TRBD1, 5 bases. With 3 bases removed from V and 7 bases from J, the gap between germline ends came to 12 bases. This CDR3 is built from 13 residues. The germline V gene has CDR1 LNHDA and CDR2 SQIVND (reference sequence). CDR3 nucleotides: TGTGCCAGTAGTATGGGGCAGGGACGTGAAGCTTTCTTT. It is translated as CASSMGQGREAFF. The full variable domain, its missing parts supplied by reference TRBV19 and TRBJ1-1, is DGGITQSPKYLFRKEGQNVTLSCEQNLNHDAMYWYRQDPGQGLRLIYYSQIVNDFQKGDIAEGYSVSREKKESFPLTVTSAQKNPTAFYLCASSMGQGREAFFGQGTRLTVV.

V and J are TRBV11-2 and TRBJ2-7; D is undetermined. V lost 1 base to trimming and J lost 7 bases, with 23 bases between them. The CDR3 covers 17 residues. Germline CDR1 reads SGHAT; CDR2 reads FQNNGV. CDR3: CASSLAYSGTIDREQYF. The CDR3 nucleotides read TGTGCCAGCAGCTTAGCCTATTCTGGAACAATAGATAGGGAGCAGTACTTC. Complete variable domain (other parts from reference TRBV11-2 and TRBJ2-7): EAGVAQSPRYKIIEKRQSVAFWCNPISGHATLYWYQQILGQGPKLLIQFQNNGVVDDSQLPKDRFSAERLKGVDSTLKIQPAKLEDSAVYLCASSLAYSGTIDREQYFGPGTRLTVT.

The rearrangement joins TRBV5-6 to TRBJ2-1, with D maybe TRBD2 (5 bases). V gave up 3 bases and J gave up 5 bases, with 12 bases separating them. The V gene's germline CDR1 is SGHDT and CDR2 YYEEEE. The CDR3 runs to 14 residues. The DNA for the CDR3 is TGTGCCAGCAGCTATAGGACTTTTAACAATGAGCAGTTCTTC. This encodes CASSYRTFNNEQFF. Drawing the rest from reference TRBV5-6 and TRBJ2-1, the complete variable domain is DAGVTQSPTHLIKTRGQQVTLRCSPKSGHDTVSWYQQALGQGPQFIFQYYEEEERQRGNFPDRFSGHQFPNYSSELNVNALLLGDSALYLCASSYRTFNNEQFFGPGTRLTVL.

The V gene is TRBV18, the J gene TRBJ2-7; 8 nucleotides line up with TRBD1. Germline CDR1 KGHSH, CDR2 LQKENI. This CDR3 spans 15 amino acids. J was trimmed by 0 bases and V by 8 bases; bases with no gene match: 9. The CDR3 protein is CASGSQTGVSYEQYF. The CDR3 nucleotides read TGTGCCAGCGGGTCACAGACAGGGGTCTCCTACGAGCAGTACTTC.

This clone was detected once. The chain links TRBV28 to TRBJ1-4, with a possible D match to TRBD1 (5 bases). The germline V gene has CDR1 MDHEN and CDR2 SYDVKM. The CDR3 has 15 amino acids. V lost 10 bases and J 1 base, leaving 16 bases between the germline ends. CDR3 in DNA: TGTGCCACAAAATCGGTCGACAGAACTAATGAAAAACTGTTTTTT. The encoded protein is CATKSVDRTNEKLFF.

The chain joins TRBV5-4 to TRBJ1-1; no firm D call. V gave up 4 bases and J gave up 1 base, with 11 bases separating them. Germline V CDR1 and CDR2: SGHNT, YYREEE (reference sequence). This CDR3 contains 14 residues. CDR3: CASSRDLTNTEAFF. The CDR3 DNA follows: TGTGCCAGCAGCCGGGATCTCACGAACACTGAAGCTTTCTTT.

The sample holds one count of this clone. CDR3 loop: CASSEGDVAEKLFF. DNA of the CDR3: TGTGCCAGCAGTGAAGGGGACGTCGCTGAAAAACTGTTTTTT. The gene calls are TRBV2 and TRBJ1-4, with D perhaps TRBD1 (5 bases). This CDR3 is built from 14 residues. Germline V gives CDR1 SNHLY, CDR2 FYNNEI. Trimming removed 1 base at V and 7 bases at J, with 10 bases between.

The chain combines TRBV30 with TRBJ1-1, with a tentative D call TRBD1 (6 bases). Trimming removed 5 bases from V and 3 bases from J, with 10 bases in between. This CDR3 has 12 amino acids. Germline assignment: CDR1 GTSNPN and CDR2 SVGIG (reference sequence). The CDR3 region has the DNA TGTGCCTGGGGACAGTTTGACACTGAAGCTTTCTTT. This gives the protein CAWGQFDTEAFF. Together with reference TRBV30 and TRBJ1-1, the CDR3 gives the full variable domain: SQTIHQWPATLVQPVGSPLSLECTVEGTSNPNLYWYRQAAGRGLQLLFYSVGIGQISSEVPQNLSASRPQDRQFILSSKKLLLSDSGFYLCAWGQFDTEAFFGQGTRLTVV.

This clone was observed a single time. The rearrangement uses TRBV18 and TRBJ1-1; 9 nucleotides align to TRBD1. CDR1 is KGHSH, CDR2 LQKENI, per germline. With V trimmed by 2 bases and J by 5 bases, 6 bases remained unmatched. This CDR3 has 15 residues. CDR3 nucleotide sequence: TGTGCCAGCTCACCAGCGACAGGGGGAGAGACTGAAGCTTTCTTT. Encoded protein: CASSPATGGETEAFF.

This sequence joins TRBV28 and TRBJ1-3; D not certain. This CDR3 comprises 12 residues. Trimming shortened V by 5 bases and J by 4 bases, and 6 bases separated the two germline ends. Germline loops: CDR1 MDHEN, CDR2 SYDVKM. CDR3 region: CASSVDGNTIYF. The CDR3 DNA sequence: TGTGCCAGCAGTGTCGACGGAAACACCATATATTTT.

The rearrangement joins TRBV2 to TRBJ1-2; D is unclear. CDR1 is SNHLY, CDR2 FYNNEI, per germline. With 4 bases removed from V and 4 bases from J, the gap between germline ends came to 10 bases. CDR3 length equals 13 residues. In DNA form, the CDR3 reads TGTGCCAGCAGTGTGATGGCCTCCTATGGCTACACCTTC. Translation gives CASSVMASYGYTF. The entire variable domain, with the rest obtained from reference TRBV2 and TRBJ1-2, is as follows: EPEVTQTPSHQVTQMGQEVILRCVPISNHLYFYWYRQILGQKVEFLVSFYNNEISEKSEIFDDQFSVERPDGSNFTLKIRSTKLEDSAMYFCASSVMASYGYTFGSGTRLTVV.

The chain joins TRBV7-2 to TRBJ2-7, with 7 bases lining up with TRBD1. Trimming took 3 bases from V and 1 from J; bases not matched to a gene: 6. CDR3 size: 15 residues. CDR1 is SGHTA, CDR2 FQGNSA, per germline. DNA of the CDR3: TGTGCCAGCAGCTTCACAGGGGCGTTTTCCTACGAGCAGTACTTC. This sequence encodes CASSFTGAFSYEQYF.

Regarding this clone: One end of the junction is discordant with germline, which a read error may explain. The rearrangement joins TRBV11-2 to TRBJ2-7; 9 nucleotides align to TRBD1. The CDR3 has 13 residues. CDR1 is SGHAT, CDR2 FQNNGV, per germline. CDR3 region: CASSLERRTGENF. The CDR3, as DNA: TGTGCCAGCAGCTTAGAAAGACGGACAGGGGAGAACTTC.

The chain carries TRBV28 and TRBJ2-3; the match to TRBD1 covers 7 bases. Trimming took 5 bases from V and 0 from J; bases not matched to a gene: 17. The CDR3 is made up of 19 amino acids. In germline, CDR1 is MDHEN, CDR2 SYDVKM. CDR3 sequence: CASSPTLFTGAPSTDTQYF. CDR3 in DNA: TGTGCCAGCAGTCCGACCCTATTTACAGGGGCACCTAGCACAGATACGCAGTATTTT.

This clone was detected once. This chain connects TRBV7-9 to TRBJ2-3, with D perhaps TRBD2 (5 bases). V was clipped by 4 bases and J by 7 bases, with 21 bases between them. In germline, CDR1 is SEHNR, CDR2 FQNEAQ (reference sequence). The CDR3 length is 16 residues. CDR3 in amino acids: CASSSDYRSFMNTQYF. CDR3 coding DNA: TGTGCCAGCAGCTCAGACTACCGCTCTTTTATGAATACGCAGTATTTT.

This clone was detected only once. The genes are TRBV10-3 and TRBJ2-1, with 9 nucleotides matching TRBD2. Germline CDR1 and CDR2: ENHRY and SYGVKD. The CDR3 is 11 residues long. With 8 bases clipped from V and 10 bases from J, the junction kept 3 bases outside the gene matches. This CDR3 reads CAIGAGGEQFF. The CDR3 DNA sequence: TGTGCCATCGGGGCGGGAGGGGAGCAGTTCTTC.

The chain joins TRBV15 to TRBJ2-7, with TRBD1 as a possible D gene (5 bases). CDR1 is LNHNV, CDR2 YYDKDF, per germline (reference sequence). Trimming removed 0 bases at V and 8 bases at J, with 20 bases between. The CDR3 sequence is 16 residues long. The CDR3 DNA reads as TGTGCCACCAGCAGAGATCGAAACTATCAGGGTGAAAAGCAGTACTTC. This codes for CATSRDRNYQGEKQYF.